This entry describes one T cell receptor (beta chain). Its antigen is not known. TCRdb analysed the RT-PCR reads with MiXCR anew, one entry per CDR3 protein. The table lists hundreds of thousands of distinct CDR3 sequences, approximately 16% of them singletons. V was pared by 0 bases and J by 1 base, with 6 bases between. CDR3 length: 14 residues. CDR1 and CDR2 from the germline V gene are SGHVS and FNYEAQ. This sample stems from a study of response to subunit inactivated influenza vaccine. Study conclusions and caveats: Only a handful of new T cells, the authors suggested, are recruited with each seasonal influenza vaccination.

The rearrangement joins TRBV7-6 to TRBJ1-1, with no clear D. The receptor's source is a man in his fifties or sixties who received an inactivated influenza vaccine. The material was CD4+ T cells sorted from PBMCs, obtained around 25 months after vaccination. CDR3 sequence reads: CASSLAHQNTEAFF. CDR3 bases: TGTGCCAGCAGCTTAGCCCACCAGAACACTGAAGCTTTCTTT.